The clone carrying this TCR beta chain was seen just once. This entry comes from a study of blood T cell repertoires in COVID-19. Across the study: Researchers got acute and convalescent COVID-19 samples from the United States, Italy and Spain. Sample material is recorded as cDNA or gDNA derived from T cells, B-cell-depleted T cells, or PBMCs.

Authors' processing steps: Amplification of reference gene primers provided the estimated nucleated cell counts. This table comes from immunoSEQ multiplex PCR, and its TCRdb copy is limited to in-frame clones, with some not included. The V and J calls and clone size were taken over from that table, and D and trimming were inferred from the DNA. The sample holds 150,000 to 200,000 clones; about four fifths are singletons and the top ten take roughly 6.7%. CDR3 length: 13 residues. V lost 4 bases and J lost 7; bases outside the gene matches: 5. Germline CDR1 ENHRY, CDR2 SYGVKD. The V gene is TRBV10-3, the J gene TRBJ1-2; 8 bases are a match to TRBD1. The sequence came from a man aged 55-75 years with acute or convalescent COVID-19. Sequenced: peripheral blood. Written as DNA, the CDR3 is TGTGCCATCAGTGCTCAGGGGGCGCTTGGCTACACCTTC. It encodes CAISAQGALGYTF.